The 19 T cell receptor beta chains given below trace back to one sample, sequenced in a study of blood T cell repertoires in COVID-19. Some clones are missing from TCRdb's copy, which holds only in-frame ones; the method was immunoSEQ multiplex PCR. This sample carries approximately 470,000 clones, 80% to 90% of them seen once, and the ten largest clones take 3.2%. The sample consisted of peripheral blood. Receptors were obtained from a human donor in a cohort sampled during active COVID-19.

This clone was recorded once. The chain has TRBV7-9 and TRBJ1-4; no firm D call. Germline CDR1 SEHNR, CDR2 FQNEAQ (reference sequence). The CDR3 covers 12 residues. Trimming shortened V by 0 bases and J by 8 bases, and 4 bases separated the two germline ends. The CDR3 sequence is CASSLASEKLFF. The CDR3 DNA reads TGTGCCAGCAGCTTAGCTAGCGAAAAACTGTTTTTT.

The V call is TRBV28, the J call TRBJ2-1; 10 bases fit TRBD2. From germline, CDR1 is MDHEN and CDR2 SYDVKM. V shed 7 bases and J 5 bases; nucleotides not matched to a gene: 8. The CDR3 spans 15 residues. CDR3 region: CASNGGTSDHNEQFF. Here the CDR3 DNA reads TGTGCCAGCAACGGCGGGACTAGCGATCACAATGAGCAGTTCTTC.

The chain is built from TRBV7-2 and TRBJ1-2; D ambiguous. The length of the CDR3 is 15 residues. With 3 bases removed from V and 7 bases from J, the gap between germline ends came to 18 bases. Germline CDR1 reads SGHTA; CDR2 reads FQGNSA. Written as DNA, the CDR3 is TGTGCCAGCAGCTTGAATCGGGAAGCTAGCGGTGGCTACACCTTC. Translating it yields CASSLNREASGGYTF.

This chain joins TRBV21-1 and TRBJ1-2; the table's TRBD1 call for D was not verified on the DNA. TRBV21-1 is tagged as a pseudogene. The CDR3 runs to 13 residues. The CDR3 sequence: CASRPTRNYGYTF. The DNA of the CDR3 is TGTGCCAGCAGGCCGACACGGAACTATGGCTACACCTTC.

The chain links TRBV6-5 to TRBJ1-5; D call uncertain. This CDR3 is 13 amino acids long. Germline V gene sequence: CDR1 MNHEY, CDR2 SVGAGI. With 5 bases removed from V and 0 bases from J, the gap between germline ends came to 5 bases. The CDR3 DNA is TGTGCCAGCAGTACTTATAGCAATCAGCCCCAGCATTTT. It codes for CASSTYSNQPQHF.

CDR3: CASSQVYWNTEAFF. CDR3 DNA sequence: TGTGCCAGCAGCCAAGTATATTGGAACACTGAAGCTTTCTTT. V usage is TRBV3-1 (or the pseudogene TRBV3-2) and J usage is TRBJ1-1; no clear D gene. The germline gives CDR1 LGHDT, CDR2 YNNKEL (reference sequence). This CDR3 contains 14 residues. V lost 1 base and J lost 1, with 7 bases in between.

This clone appeared a single time. The V call is TRBV5-1, the J call TRBJ1-4; 7 positions match TRBD1. The CDR3 contains 14 residues. Trimming removed 4 bases from V and 2 bases from J; junction bases left unmatched: 2. CDR1 SGHRS and CDR2 YFSETQ come from the germline V gene. The chain's CDR3 is CASSMGQTNEKLFF. As DNA, the CDR3 is TGCGCCAGCAGCATGGGACAGACTAATGAAAAACTGTTTTTT.

The V call is TRBV15, the J call TRBJ2-5; the match to TRBD1 covers 8 bases. Germline values: CDR1 LNHNV, CDR2 YYDKDF (reference sequence). This CDR3 region has 10 residues. V lost 8 bases to trimming and J lost 7 bases; unmatched junction nucleotides: 0. The CDR3 DNA is TGTGCCACCGGACAGGGGACCCAGTACTTC. Its protein product is CATGQGTQYF.

The rearrangement links TRBV4-3 to TRBJ1-4; D uncertain. V was shortened by 4 bases and J by 0 bases, with 12 bases between the two germline ends. CDR3 length: 16 amino acids. CDR1 and CDR2 (germline): LGHNA, YSLEER. CDR3 nucleotides: TGCGCCAGCAGCCCCCGGGGTGCTGCAACTAATGAAAAACTGTTTTTT. Amino acids: CASSPRGAATNEKLFF.

The rearrangement joins TRBV5-1 to TRBJ1-6; TRBD1 is a possible D gene (6 bases). CDR3 length equals 14 residues. V was cut by 2 bases and J by 8 bases, with 11 bases left in between. Per germline, CDR1 SGHRS and CDR2 YFSETQ. The CDR3 nucleotides are TGCGCCAGCAGCTTACGACAGGACCATTCACCCCTCCACTTT. As protein: CASSLRQDHSPLHF. The entire variable domain, with the rest obtained from reference TRBV5-1 and TRBJ1-6, is as follows: KAGVTQTPRYLIKTRGQQVTLSCSPISGHRSVSWYQQTPGQGLQFLFEYFSETQRNKGNFPGRFSGRQFSNSRSEMNVSTLELGDSALYLCASSLRQDHSPLHFGNGTRLTVT.

This clone was observed once. The rearrangement links TRBV12-3 or TRBV12-4 to TRBJ1-1; D unclear. CDR3 size: 13 residues. The V and J ends lost 6 bases and 5 bases respectively, with 13 bases between them. CDR3 in amino acids: CASSPSGETEAFF. The CDR3 region has the DNA TGTGCCAGCAGCCCATCCGGAGAGACTGAAGCTTTCTTT.

This CDR3 reads CASTPAGAGANVLTF. The CDR3 region has the DNA TGTGCCAGCACCCCCGCGGGAGCTGGGGCCAACGTCCTGACTTTC. The chain combines TRBV6-2 or TRBV6-3 with TRBJ2-6; TRBD2 agrees at 7 bases. Germline loops: CDR1 MNHEY, CDR2 SVGEGT. The V segment lost 7 bases and the J segment 2 bases; nucleotides outside the gene matches: 5. This CDR3 is built from 15 residues.

The V and J genes are TRBV25-1 and TRBJ2-3; D gene ambiguous. V was shortened by 3 bases and J by 11 bases, with 12 bases between the two germline ends. The CDR3 consists of 12 residues. Germline CDR1 reads MGHDK; CDR2 reads SYGVNS. CDR3 sequence (DNA): TGTGCCAGCAGTGAGATGATCGGCGGGCAGTATTTT. It translates to CASSEMIGGQYF.

This chain links TRBV24-1 with TRBJ2-3; 13 nucleotides agree with TRBD2. The V and J ends lost 5 bases and 3 bases, in that order; junction bases with no gene match: 4. In germline, CDR1 is KGHDR, CDR2 SFDVKD. The CDR3 covers 16 residues. The CDR3 here is CATSGKLAGGTDTQYF. DNA for the CDR3: TGTGCCACCAGTGGTAAACTAGCGGGAGGGACAGATACGCAGTATTTT.

The chain links TRBV7-9 to TRBJ1-1; 8 positions agree with TRBD1. The CDR3 runs 16 residues. Unmatched junction bases numbered 15, after V lost 5 bases and J lost 7 bases. The V gene's germline CDR1 is SEHNR and CDR2 FQNEAQ (reference sequence). The CDR3 region is CASSRMTGATSGEAFF. The CDR3 DNA is TGTGCCAGCAGCCGGATGACAGGGGCGACGTCAGGTGAAGCTTTCTTT.

The chain couples TRBV18 to TRBJ1-2; the match to TRBD1 covers 8 bases. The junction had 13 bases not matched to a gene; V was cut back by 10 bases and J by 3 bases. Germline V lookup: CDR1 KGHSH, CDR2 LQKENI. This CDR3 spans 15 amino acids. The CDR3: CATVPRQGTHYGYTF. CDR3 nucleotides: TGTGCCACAGTTCCGCGACAGGGGACACACTATGGCTACACCTTC.

This rearrangement joins TRBV4-2 to TRBJ2-3, with 9 bases matching TRBD2. This CDR3 has 17 residues. Trimming cost V 1 base and J 1 base; bases outside gene matches: 6. Germline V gives CDR1 LGHNA, CDR2 YNFKEQ. The CDR3 here is CASSQVFRTSGTDTQYF. DNA for the CDR3: TGTGCCAGCAGCCAAGTTTTCCGGACTAGCGGCACAGATACGCAGTATTTT.

The chain joins TRBV24-1 to TRBJ2-7, with 14 bases matching TRBD2. The CDR3 is 14 amino acids. The germline CDR1 and CDR2 sequences are KGHDR and SFDVKD. With 8 bases clipped from V and 5 bases from J, the junction kept 4 bases outside the gene matches. The CDR3 DNA sequence: TGTGCCACCACAGGGACTAGCGGGAGCCACGAGCAGTACTTC. This translates into CATTGTSGSHEQYF.

The chain links TRBV4-3 to TRBJ1-3; D unclear. CDR3 length: 14 amino acids. Germline V CDR1 and CDR2: LGHNA, YSLEER. The V end was cut by 0 bases, the J end by 4 bases, with 7 bases between. The CDR3 DNA reads as TGCGCCAGCAGCCAAGAACTGAAGGGAAACACCATATATTTT. The encoded protein is CASSQELKGNTIYF.